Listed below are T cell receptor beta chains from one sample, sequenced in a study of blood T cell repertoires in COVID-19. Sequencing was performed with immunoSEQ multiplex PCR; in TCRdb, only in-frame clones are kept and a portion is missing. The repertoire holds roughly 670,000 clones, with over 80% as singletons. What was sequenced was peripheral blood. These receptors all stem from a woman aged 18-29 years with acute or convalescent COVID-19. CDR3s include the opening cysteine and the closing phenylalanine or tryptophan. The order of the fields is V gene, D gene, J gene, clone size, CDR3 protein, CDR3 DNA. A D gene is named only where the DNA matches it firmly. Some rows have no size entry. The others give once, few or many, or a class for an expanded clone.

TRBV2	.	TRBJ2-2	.	CASLQVENTGELFF	TGTGCCAGCCTACAGGTTGAGAACACCGGGGAGCTGTTTTTT
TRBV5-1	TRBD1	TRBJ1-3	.	CASSLEGARETGNTIYF	TGCGCCAGCAGCTTGGAGGGGGCCCGGGAAACTGGAAACACCATATATTTT
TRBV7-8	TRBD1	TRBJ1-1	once	CASSQGTVEAFF	TGTGCCAGCAGCCAGGGGACAGTTGAAGCTTTCTTT
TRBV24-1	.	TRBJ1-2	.	CATSDTQQGYGYTF	TGTGCCACCAGTGATACTCAACAGGGCTATGGCTACACCTTC
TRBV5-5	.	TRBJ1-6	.	CASSFSGNGNSPLHF	TGTGCCAGCAGCTTTTCAGGGAACGGAAATTCACCCCTCCACTTT
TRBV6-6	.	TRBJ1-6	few	CASSYSQGQLMGALHF	TGTGCCAGCAGTTACTCCCAAGGACAGCTAATGGGGGCCCTCCACTTT
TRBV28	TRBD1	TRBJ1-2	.	CASRPGGASYGYTF	TGTGCCAGCAGACCAGGGGGAGCTAGCTATGGCTACACCTTC
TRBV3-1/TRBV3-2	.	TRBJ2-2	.	CASSLLGAGELFF	TGTGCCAGCAGCCTCTTAGGGGCCGGGGAGCTGTTTTTT
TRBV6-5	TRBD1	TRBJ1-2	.	CASRGTAYGYTF	TGTGCCAGCAGGGGGACAGCATATGGCTACACCTTC
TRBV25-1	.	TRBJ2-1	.	CASSVAGRNEQFF	TGTGCCAGCAGTGTGGCAGGGAGGAATGAGCAGTTCTTC
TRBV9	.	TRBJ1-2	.	CASSAAGRGYTF	TGTGCCAGCAGCGCGGCAGGGCGGGGCTACACCTTC
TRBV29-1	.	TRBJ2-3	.	CSVGAGATQYF	TGCAGCGTTGGAGCAGGGGCTACGCAGTATTTT
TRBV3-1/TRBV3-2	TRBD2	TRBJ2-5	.	CASSQRWEAGGGGETQYF	TGTGCCAGCAGCCAACGGTGGGAAGCGGGGGGCGGAGGAGAGACCCAGTACTTC
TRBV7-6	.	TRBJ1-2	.	CASSLGQNDGGNNYGYTF	TGTGCCAGCAGCTTGGGGCAGAATGATGGTGGAAATAACTATGGCTACACCTTC
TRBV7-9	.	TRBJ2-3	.	CASSLKAGISTDTQYF	TGTGCCAGCAGCTTAAAAGCGGGCATCAGCACAGATACGCAGTATTTT
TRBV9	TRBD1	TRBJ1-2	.	CASSPGQGGDGYTF	TGTGCCAGCAGCCCAGGACAGGGTGGTGATGGCTACACCTTC
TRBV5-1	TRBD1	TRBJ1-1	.	CASSYARDSRMNTEAFF	TGCGCCAGCAGCTACGCCAGGGACAGCCGCATGAACACTGAAGCTTTCTTT
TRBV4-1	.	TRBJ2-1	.	CASSPRDNEQFF	TGCGCCAGCAGCCCAAGAGACAATGAGCAGTTCTTC
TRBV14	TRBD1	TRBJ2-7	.	CASSQLDRGLNEQYF	TGTGCCAGCAGCCAACTAGACAGGGGGCTGAACGAGCAGTACTTC
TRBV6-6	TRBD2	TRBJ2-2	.	CASSTTGLERTGELFF	TGTGCCAGCAGTACCACAGGACTAGAAAGAACCGGGGAGCTGTTTTTT
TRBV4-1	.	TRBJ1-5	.	CASSHPDTYQPQHF	TGCGCCAGCAGCCACCCGGACACTTATCAGCCCCAGCATTTT
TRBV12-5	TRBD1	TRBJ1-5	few	CASGLRGTGGLGSNQPQHF	TGTGCTAGTGGTTTACGCGGGACAGGAGGTTTGGGAAGCAATCAGCCCCAGCATTTT
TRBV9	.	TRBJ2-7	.	CASSVNTRGTRTYEQYF	TGTGCCAGCAGCGTAAACACCCGAGGGACACGTACCTACGAGCAGTACTTC
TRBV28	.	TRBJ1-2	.	CASSFGRVGDGYTF	TGTGCCAGCAGTTTTGGGCGGGTCGGGGATGGCTACACCTTC
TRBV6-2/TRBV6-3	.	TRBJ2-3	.	CASSTGEPTDTQYF	TGTGCCAGCAGTACGGGGGAACCTACAGATACGCAGTATTTT
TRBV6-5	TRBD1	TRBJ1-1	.	CASSYLRQGSTEAFF	TGTGCCAGCAGTTACCTTAGACAGGGCTCGACTGAAGCTTTCTTT
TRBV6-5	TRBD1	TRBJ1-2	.	CASRGQTTNYGYTF	TGTGCCAGCAGGGGACAGACGACTAACTATGGCTACACCTTC
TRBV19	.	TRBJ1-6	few	CASRTLQGSGGSPLHF	TGTGCCAGTAGAACCCTACAGGGCTCGGGGGGTTCACCCCTCCACTTT
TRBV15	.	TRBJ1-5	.	CATREGRATINQPQHF	TGTGCCACCAGAGAAGGGCGGGCAACGATCAATCAGCCCCAGCATTTT
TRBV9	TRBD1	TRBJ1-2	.	CASSPQQGALFYGYTF	TGTGCCAGCAGCCCACAACAGGGGGCCCTTTTTTATGGCTACACCTTC
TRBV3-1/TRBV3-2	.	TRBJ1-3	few	CASSQVGGLGNTIYF	TGTGCCAGCAGCCAAGTGGGGGGGCTTGGAAACACCATATATTTT
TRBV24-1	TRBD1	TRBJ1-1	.	CATSDTTGGTEAFF	TGTGCCACCAGTGATACTACAGGGGGCACTGAAGCTTTCTTT
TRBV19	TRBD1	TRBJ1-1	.	CASSIDVTGVNTEAFF	TGTGCCAGTAGTATAGATGTGACAGGGGTGAACACTGAAGCTTTCTTT